One and the same sample provided the 17 T cell receptor beta chains below, sequenced in a study of identical twins. One entry per CDR3 protein results from TCRdb running MiXCR on the 5' RACE reads. Of about 570,000 distinct CDR3 sequences in the sample, just under 10% were seen once. The same sample was also studied in work on yellow fever vaccine responses in identical twins.

Sequenced: PBMCs. The receptors were sampled from a woman aged 18-35 years in good health.

This chain joins TRBV6-5 and TRBJ1-1; D may be TRBD1 (5 bases). This CDR3 is built from 16 residues. In germline, CDR1 is MNHEY, CDR2 SVGAGI. V lost 0 bases, J lost 3 bases, and 14 bases lay in between. CDR3 loop: CASSYSGQGLHTEAFF. CDR3 bases: TGTGCCAGCAGTTACTCGGGGCAGGGTCTCCACACTGAAGCTTTCTTT.

In its sample, this clonotype was seen a few times. This rearrangement joins TRBV7-9 to TRBJ2-4; 7 positions agree with TRBD2. In germline, CDR1 is SEHNR, CDR2 FQNEAQ (reference sequence). The J segment lost 2 bases and the V segment lost 6 bases, leaving 7 bases of the junction unmatched. The CDR3 is 15 amino acids. The CDR3 here is CASRAGDGTKNIQYF. The CDR3 region has the DNA TGTGCCAGCAGGGCGGGAGACGGGACCAAAAACATTCAGTACTTC.

This clonotype was observed many times. This chain links TRBV10-2 with TRBJ2-1; maybe TRBD1 (6 bases). The CDR3 has 13 amino acids. CDR1 is WSHSY, CDR2 SAAADI, per germline. V lost 8 bases and J 9 bases, leaving 17 bases between the germline ends. CDR3 sequence: CASYVGAHSEQFF. The DNA of the CDR3 is TGCGCCAGCTACGTGGGGGCCCACAGTGAGCAGTTCTTC.

The J gene is TRBJ1-5, the V gene TRBV12-3 or TRBV12-4; a possible D gene is TRBD1 (6 bases). This CDR3 is built from 12 residues. The V end was cut by 6 bases, the J end by 8 bases, with 11 bases between. CDR3 in DNA: TGTGCCAGCAGACTACAGGGCGAGCCCCAGCATTTT. This gives the protein CASRLQGEPQHF.

V usage is TRBV7-9 and J usage is TRBJ1-1; 11 bases are shared with TRBD1. Looked up from germline, CDR1 is SEHNR and CDR2 is FQNEAQ (reference sequence). The ends lost 0 bases at V and 5 bases at J; junction bases unmatched: 5. The CDR3 consists of 16 residues. This CDR3 is CASSLAPGQGGTEAFF. The DNA for the CDR3 is TGTGCCAGCAGCTTAGCCCCGGGACAGGGGGGGACTGAAGCTTTCTTT. The entire variable domain, with the rest obtained from reference TRBV7-9 and TRBJ1-1, is as follows: DTGVSQNPRHKITKRGQNVTFRCDPISEHNRLYWYRQTLGQGPEFLTYFQNEAQLEKSRLLSDRFSAERPKGSFSTLEIQRTEQGDSAMYLCASSLAPGQGGTEAFFGQGTRLTVV.

The genes are TRBV5-8 and TRBJ1-1, with a possible D match to TRBD1 (6 bases). The CDR3 consists of 14 residues. V was shortened by 5 bases and J by 0 bases, with 11 bases between the two germline ends. Germline values: CDR1 SGHTS, CDR2 YDEGEE. The CDR3 nucleotides are TGTGCCAGCAGGGGGGGGCTTATGAACACTGAAGCTTTCTTT. It specifies CASRGGLMNTEAFF.

This clonotype was counted only a few times. V and J are TRBV29-1 and TRBJ2-1; D not resolved. The CDR3 length is 14 residues. With 2 bases removed from V and 0 bases from J, the gap between germline ends came to 8 bases. CDR1 is SQVTM and CDR2 is ANQGSEA in the germline V gene. CDR3 sequence: CSVEFWSSYNEQFF. In DNA form, the CDR3 reads TGCAGCGTTGAATTTTGGAGCTCCTACAATGAGCAGTTCTTC.

The rearrangement links TRBV11-1 to TRBJ2-3; possibly TRBD2 for D (5 bases). CDR1 is SGHAT, CDR2 FQDESV, per germline (reference sequence). V gave up 6 bases and J gave up 5 bases, with 27 bases separating them. This CDR3 spans 18 amino acids. The CDR3 coding sequence is TGTGCCAGCAGTCGTCGAGACGGGATCATCAACGGAGTAGATACGCAGTATTTT. Translated, it gives CASSRRDGIINGVDTQYF.

Note on this clonotype: Possible read error: a much larger clone is one base away. V and J are TRBV4-2 and TRBJ2-7, with D perhaps matching TRBD2 (5 bases). From germline, CDR1 is LGHNA and CDR2 YNFKEQ. Trimming removed 2 bases from V and 2 bases from J, with 13 bases in between. The CDR3 spans 15 residues. DNA for the CDR3: TGTGCCAGCAGCCAATGCGAGAGCGGAACCTACGAGCAGTACTTC. It codes for CASSQCESGTYEQYF.

This clonotype has a count of ten or more. The rearrangement uses TRBV3-1 and TRBJ2-7; D might be TRBD1 or TRBD2, each matching 5 bases. With 0 bases removed from V and 12 bases from J, the gap between germline ends came to 12 bases. CDR3 size: 12 residues. Germline V CDR1 and CDR2: LGHDT, YNNKEL (reference sequence). CDR3: CASSQDLQGPYF. CDR3 in DNA: TGTGCCAGCAGCCAAGATCTTCAGGGACCGTACTTC.

On this clonotype: A much more abundant neighbour one base away suggests this may be a read error. This chain uses TRBV3-1 with TRBJ2-1; D not certain. The CDR3 covers 16 residues. CDR1 and CDR2 (germline): LGHDT, YNNKEL (reference sequence). CDR3 protein: CATSQDTHYLYNEQFF. CDR3 DNA sequence: TGTGCCACCAGCCAAGATACCCACTACCTTTACAATGAGCAGTTCTTC.

This clonotype came up a few times. The chain has TRBV3-1 and TRBJ1-6; D gene ambiguous. Deletions cut 4 bases from V and 0 bases from J, with 7 bases between. The CDR3 has 15 residues. Germline CDR1 LGHDT, CDR2 YNNKEL (reference sequence). CDR3 in amino acids: CASSRESSYNSPLHF. The CDR3, as DNA: TGTGCCAGCAGCCGGGAGAGCTCCTATAATTCACCCCTCCACTTT.

This clonotype occurred many times. The rearrangement links TRBV29-1 to TRBJ1-6; 7 bases line up with TRBD1. CDR3 length: 13 residues. The junction had 2 bases not matched to a gene; V was cut back by 6 bases and J by 3 bases. Germline values: CDR1 SQVTM, CDR2 ANQGSEA. The CDR3 spells CSVGTDYNSPLHF. Here the CDR3 DNA reads TGCAGCGTGGGGACAGACTATAATTCACCCCTCCACTTT.

This clonotype came up many times. The gene calls are TRBV27 and TRBJ2-1; D is perhaps TRBD1 or TRBD2 (6 bases each). The CDR3 consists of 18 residues. Trimming removed 2 bases at V and 1 base at J, with 18 bases between. From germline, CDR1 is MNHEY and CDR2 SMNVEV (reference sequence). CDR3 in DNA: TGTGCCAGCAGTTTACGCTCCGAGGGGGGCGGGTCCTACAATGAGCAGTTCTTC. This encodes CASSLRSEGGGSYNEQFF.

This clonotype came up a few times. The J gene is TRBJ2-1, the V gene TRBV5-1; the D is unclear. The CDR3 consists of 12 residues. V was trimmed by 4 bases and J by 3 bases, leaving 5 bases between them. Germline values: CDR1 SGHRS, CDR2 YFSETQ. CDR3 in amino acids: CASSHSYNEQFF. The CDR3 nucleotides read TGCGCCAGCAGCCACAGCTACAATGAGCAGTTCTTC.

This clonotype was counted a few times. The J gene is TRBJ2-3, the V gene TRBV20-1, with 8 bases identical to TRBD2. CDR1 is DFQATT, CDR2 SNEGSKA, per germline (reference sequence). The CDR3 runs to 14 residues. V trimming: 6 bases; J trimming: 4 bases; junction bases outside the gene matches: 9. CDR3 nucleotide sequence: TGCAGTGCCACTCCCGCGGGGGGACCAGATACGCAGTATTTT. Its translation is CSATPAGGPDTQYF.

The sample holds many counts of this clonotype. The CDR3 bases are TGTGCCAGCAGTTACGCCCCTCGGCTTAGCGGGAGAGACACAGATACGCAGTATTTT. Encoded protein: CASSYAPRLSGRDTDTQYF. The chain uses TRBV6-5 and TRBJ2-3, with 9 bases lining up with TRBD2. The CDR3 totals 19 residues. Looked up from germline, CDR1 is MNHEY and CDR2 is SVGAGI. Germline trimming cut 2 bases from V and 2 bases from J; bases unmatched to any gene: 14.